This T cell receptor beta chain comes out of a study of shared clonotypes between healthy human individuals. Notes on the study in general: Clonotypes not shared had lower generation probabilities than those common to all four donors. Relative to memory subsets, naive subsets generally showed larger estimated richness.

Notes on this clone: Its antigen remains unknown.

Measured with immunoSEQ multiplex PCR; TCRdb has only the in-frame clones, and not every one. The data show some 2,000,000 clones, around 95% seen once. Trimming stripped 3 bases from V and 9 bases from J, with 11 bases between. The V gene's germline CDR1 is SGHTA and CDR2 FQGNSA. The CDR3 runs 12 residues. The specimen was naive CD4+ T cells sorted from blood. Subset described: CD45RA+ positively selected. The TCR was taken from a man aged 18-30 years in good health. V is TRBV7-2 and J is TRBJ2-5, with D perhaps matching TRBD2 (5 bases). CDR3 sequence reads: CASSLDSGAQYF. CDR3 DNA sequence: TGTGCCAGCAGCTTGGACTCCGGGGCCCAGTACTTC.